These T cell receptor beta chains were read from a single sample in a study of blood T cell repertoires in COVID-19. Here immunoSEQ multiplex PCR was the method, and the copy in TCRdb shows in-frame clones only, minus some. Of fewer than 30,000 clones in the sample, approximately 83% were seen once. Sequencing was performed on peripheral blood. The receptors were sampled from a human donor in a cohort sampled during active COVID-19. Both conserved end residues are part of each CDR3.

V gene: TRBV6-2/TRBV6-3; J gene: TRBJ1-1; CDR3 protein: CASSYSNTRGRAEAFF
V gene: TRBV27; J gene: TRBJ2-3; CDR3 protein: CASSFGNGDTQYF
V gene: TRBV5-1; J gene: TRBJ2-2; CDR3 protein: CASSSPPGQPVRGGELFF
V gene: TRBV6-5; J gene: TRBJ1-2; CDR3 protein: CASIDAAGGYGYTF
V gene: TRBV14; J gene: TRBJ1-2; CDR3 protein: CASSRSLRNDYGYTF
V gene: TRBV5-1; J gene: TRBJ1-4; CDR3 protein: CASSAGDRENEKLFF
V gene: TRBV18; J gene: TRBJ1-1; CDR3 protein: CASSGSGQRSTEAFF
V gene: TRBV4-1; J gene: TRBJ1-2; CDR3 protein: CASSPGTGVNYGYTF
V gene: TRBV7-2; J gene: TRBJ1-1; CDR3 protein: CASSPGQGMNTEAFF
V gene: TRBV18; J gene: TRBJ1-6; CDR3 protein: CASSGQGSYNSPLHF
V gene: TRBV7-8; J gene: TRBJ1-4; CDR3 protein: CASSFSPGTGSGKLFF
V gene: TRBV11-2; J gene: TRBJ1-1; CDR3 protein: CASSLKVRGQGATEAFF
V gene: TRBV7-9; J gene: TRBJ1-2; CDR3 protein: CASSRLRQGVSNYGYTF
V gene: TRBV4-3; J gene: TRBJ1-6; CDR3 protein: CASSQDFMNSPLHF
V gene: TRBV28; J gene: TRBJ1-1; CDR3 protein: CASTHARGAFF
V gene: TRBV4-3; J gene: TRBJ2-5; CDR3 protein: CASSQVLSSQETQYF
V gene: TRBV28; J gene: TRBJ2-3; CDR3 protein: CASRTGSGGQDTQYF
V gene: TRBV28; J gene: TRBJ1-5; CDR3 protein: CASSSPGEAGNQPQHF
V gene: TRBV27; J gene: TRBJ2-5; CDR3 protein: CASRGGVKTQYF
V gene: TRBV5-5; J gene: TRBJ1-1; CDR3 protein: CASSLGILTRRAEAFF
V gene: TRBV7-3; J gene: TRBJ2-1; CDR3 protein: CASSPHERREHNEQFF
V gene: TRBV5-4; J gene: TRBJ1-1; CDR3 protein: CASSFPGATEAFF
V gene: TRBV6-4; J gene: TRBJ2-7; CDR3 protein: CASIPGQGFYEQYF
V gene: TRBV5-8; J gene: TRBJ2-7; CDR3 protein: CASSNRDRAYYEQYF
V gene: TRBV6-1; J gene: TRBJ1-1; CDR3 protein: CASSERGRRGTEAFF
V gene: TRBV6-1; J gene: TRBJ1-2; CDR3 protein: CASSDPGGSNYGYTF
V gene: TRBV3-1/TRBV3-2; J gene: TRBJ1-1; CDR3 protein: CASSQGGGTANTEAFF
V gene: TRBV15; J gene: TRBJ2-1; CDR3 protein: CATRARGTVRRDYNEQFF
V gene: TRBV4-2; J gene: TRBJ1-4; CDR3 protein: CASSQGGSVEKLFF
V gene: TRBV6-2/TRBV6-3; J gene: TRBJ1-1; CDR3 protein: CASSYPRQGLDTEAFF
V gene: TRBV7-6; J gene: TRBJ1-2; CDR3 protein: CASSRTGLGYTF
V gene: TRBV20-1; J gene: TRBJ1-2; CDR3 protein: CSAKRRIGYTF
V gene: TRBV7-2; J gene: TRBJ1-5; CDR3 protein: CASSSRQGWQPQHF
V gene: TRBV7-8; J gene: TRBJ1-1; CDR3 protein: CASSLGANTEAFF
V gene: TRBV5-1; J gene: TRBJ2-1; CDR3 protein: CASSFARHGLGGSSNEQFF
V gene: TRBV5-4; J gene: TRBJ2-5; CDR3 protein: CASSWGVETQYF
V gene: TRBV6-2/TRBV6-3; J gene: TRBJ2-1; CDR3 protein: CASSYRPSRSSYNEQFF
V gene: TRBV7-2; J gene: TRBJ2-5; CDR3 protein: CASTPGTGGLIFETQYF
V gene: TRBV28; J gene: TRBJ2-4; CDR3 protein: CASSGVGLQNIQYF
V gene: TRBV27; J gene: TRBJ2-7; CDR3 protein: CASSPRDRPYEQYF
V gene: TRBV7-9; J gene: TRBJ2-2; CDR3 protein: CASSLQLAGGPGELFF
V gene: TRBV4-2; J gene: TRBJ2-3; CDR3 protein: CASSQEGGQGRADTQYF
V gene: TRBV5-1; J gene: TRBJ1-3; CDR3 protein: CASSSSRGLRDTIYF
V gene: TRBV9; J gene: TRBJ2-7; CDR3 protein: CASSASRQGKYEQYF
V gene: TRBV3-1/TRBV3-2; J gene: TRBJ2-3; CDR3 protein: CASSQFRDTDTDTQYF
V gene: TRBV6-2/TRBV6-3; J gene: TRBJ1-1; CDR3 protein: CASSYSIQGAELNTEAFF
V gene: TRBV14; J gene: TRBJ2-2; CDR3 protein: CASSQASGFTGELFF
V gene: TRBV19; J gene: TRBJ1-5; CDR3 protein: CATSGLFSNQPQHF
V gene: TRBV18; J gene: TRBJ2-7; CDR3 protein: CASSDYQRVSYEQYF
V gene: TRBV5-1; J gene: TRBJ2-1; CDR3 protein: CASRTGTLNEQFF
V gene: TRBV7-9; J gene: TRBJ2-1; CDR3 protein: CASSARPRYNEQFF
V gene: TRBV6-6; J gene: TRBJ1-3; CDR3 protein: CASSSTGGSSGNTIYF
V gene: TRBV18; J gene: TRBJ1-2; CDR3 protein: CASRLTGENYGYTF
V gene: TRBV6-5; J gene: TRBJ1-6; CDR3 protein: CASTSGWDLDSPLHF
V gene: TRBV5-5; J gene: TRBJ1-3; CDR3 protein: CASSPDRISGNTIYF
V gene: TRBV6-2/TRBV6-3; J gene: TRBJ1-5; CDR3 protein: CASSYSPGQAYSNQPQHF